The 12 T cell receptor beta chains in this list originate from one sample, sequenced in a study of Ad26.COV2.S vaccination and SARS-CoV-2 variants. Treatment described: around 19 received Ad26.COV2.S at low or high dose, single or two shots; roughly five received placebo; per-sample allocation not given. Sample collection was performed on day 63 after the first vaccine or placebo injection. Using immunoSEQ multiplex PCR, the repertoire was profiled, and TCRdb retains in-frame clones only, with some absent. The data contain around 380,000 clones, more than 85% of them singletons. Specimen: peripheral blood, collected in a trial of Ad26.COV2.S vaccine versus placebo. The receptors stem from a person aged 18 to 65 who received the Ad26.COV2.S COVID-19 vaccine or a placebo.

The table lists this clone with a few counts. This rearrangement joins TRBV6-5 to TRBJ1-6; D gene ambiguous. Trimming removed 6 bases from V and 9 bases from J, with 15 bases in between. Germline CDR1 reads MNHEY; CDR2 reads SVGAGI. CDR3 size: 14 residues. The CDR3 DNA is TGTGCCAGCAGCGCGGAAAAGGGAAGTTCACCCCTCCACTTT. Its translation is CASSAEKGSSPLHF.

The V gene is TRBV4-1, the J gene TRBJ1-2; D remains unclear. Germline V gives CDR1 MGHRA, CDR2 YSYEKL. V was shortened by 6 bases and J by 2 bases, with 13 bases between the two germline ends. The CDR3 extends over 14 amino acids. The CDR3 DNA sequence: TGCGCCAGCAGGCAACCCGGGAGAAACTATGGCTACACCTTC. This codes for CASRQPGRNYGYTF.

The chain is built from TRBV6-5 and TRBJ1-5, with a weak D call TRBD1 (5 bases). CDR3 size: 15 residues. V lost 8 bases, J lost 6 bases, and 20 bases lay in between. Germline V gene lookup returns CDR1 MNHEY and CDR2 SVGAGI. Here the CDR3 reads CASSLLGVVGQPQHF. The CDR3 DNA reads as TGTGCCAGCTCCCTTCTAGGGGTTGTGGGTCAGCCCCAGCATTTT.

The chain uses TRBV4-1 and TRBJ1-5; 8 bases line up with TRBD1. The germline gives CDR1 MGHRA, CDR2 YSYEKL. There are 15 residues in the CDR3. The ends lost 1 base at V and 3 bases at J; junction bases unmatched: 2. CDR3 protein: CASSQGQGYNQPQHF. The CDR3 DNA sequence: TGCGCCAGCAGCCAAGGACAGGGGTACAATCAGCCCCAGCATTTT.

CDR3 in amino acids: CASSQVGQPSTDTQYF. CDR3 in DNA: TGCGCCAGCAGCCAAGTGGGACAGCCTAGCACAGATACGCAGTATTTT. V usage is TRBV4-1 and J usage is TRBJ2-3; 7 bases align to TRBD1. CDR3 length: 16 residues. The trim removed 1 base at V and 0 bases at J, leaving 4 bases unmatched. Germline V gene data show CDR1 as MGHRA and CDR2 as YSYEKL.

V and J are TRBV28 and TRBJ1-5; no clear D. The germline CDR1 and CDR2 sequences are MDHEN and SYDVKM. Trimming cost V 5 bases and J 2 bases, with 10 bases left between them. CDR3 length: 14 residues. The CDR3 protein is CASSIRDGNQPQHF. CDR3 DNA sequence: TGTGCCAGCAGTATTAGGGATGGCAATCAGCCCCAGCATTTT. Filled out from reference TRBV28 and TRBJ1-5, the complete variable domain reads DVKVTQSSRYLVKRTGEKVFLECVQDMDHENMFWYRQDPGLGLRLIYFSYDVKMKEKGDIPEGYSVSREKKERFSLILESASTNQTSMYLCASSIRDGNQPQHFGDGTRLSIL.

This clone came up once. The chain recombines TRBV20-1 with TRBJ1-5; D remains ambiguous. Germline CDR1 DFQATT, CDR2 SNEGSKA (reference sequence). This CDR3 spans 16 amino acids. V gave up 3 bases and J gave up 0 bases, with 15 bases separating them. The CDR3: CSASGWVGDSNQPQHF. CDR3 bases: TGCAGTGCTAGTGGTTGGGTGGGAGATAGCAATCAGCCCCAGCATTTT.

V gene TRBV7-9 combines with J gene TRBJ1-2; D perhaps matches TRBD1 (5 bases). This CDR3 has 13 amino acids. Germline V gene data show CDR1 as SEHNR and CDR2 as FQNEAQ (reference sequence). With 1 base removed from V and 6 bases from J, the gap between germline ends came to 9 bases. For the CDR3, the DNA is TGTGCCAGCAGCTTAGATCGGGGCCATGGCTACACCTTC. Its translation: CASSLDRGHGYTF.

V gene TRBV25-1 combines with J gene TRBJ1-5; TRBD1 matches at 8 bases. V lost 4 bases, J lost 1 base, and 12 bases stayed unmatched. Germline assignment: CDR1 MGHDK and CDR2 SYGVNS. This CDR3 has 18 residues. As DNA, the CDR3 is TGTGCCAGCAGTGGACCCCAAGGACAGGGTTCGAGCAATCAGCCCCAGCATTTT. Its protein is CASSGPQGQGSSNQPQHF.

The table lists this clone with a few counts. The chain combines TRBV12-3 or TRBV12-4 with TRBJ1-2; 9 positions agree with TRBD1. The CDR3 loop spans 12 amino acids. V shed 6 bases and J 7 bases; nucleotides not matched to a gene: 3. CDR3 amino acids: CASRTGGSGYTF. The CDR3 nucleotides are TGTGCCAGCAGGACAGGGGGTAGTGGCTACACCTTC.

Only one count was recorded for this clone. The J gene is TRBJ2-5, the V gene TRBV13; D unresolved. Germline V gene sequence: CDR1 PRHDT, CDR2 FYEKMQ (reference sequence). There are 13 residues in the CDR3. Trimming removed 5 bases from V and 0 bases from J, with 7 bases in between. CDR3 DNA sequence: TGTGCCAGCAGCCTCAGTCACCAAGAGACCCAGTACTTC. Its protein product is CASSLSHQETQYF.

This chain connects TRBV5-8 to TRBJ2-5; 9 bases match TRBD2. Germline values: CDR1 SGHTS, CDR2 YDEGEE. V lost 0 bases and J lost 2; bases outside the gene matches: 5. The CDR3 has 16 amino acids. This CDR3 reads CASSLGLAGDQETQYF. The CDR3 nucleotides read TGTGCCAGCAGCTTGGGGTTAGCGGGGGATCAAGAGACCCAGTACTTC.